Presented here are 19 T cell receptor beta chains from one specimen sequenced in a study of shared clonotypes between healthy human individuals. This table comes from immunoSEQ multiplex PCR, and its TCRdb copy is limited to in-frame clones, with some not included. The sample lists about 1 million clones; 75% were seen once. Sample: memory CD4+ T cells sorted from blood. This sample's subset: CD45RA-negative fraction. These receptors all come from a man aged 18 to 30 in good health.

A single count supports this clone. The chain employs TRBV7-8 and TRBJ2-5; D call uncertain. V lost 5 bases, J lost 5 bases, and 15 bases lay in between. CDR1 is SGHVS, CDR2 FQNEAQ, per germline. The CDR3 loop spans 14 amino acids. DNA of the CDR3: TGTGCCAGCAGCATCGAAGGGATTCGGGAGACCCAGTACTTC. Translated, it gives CASSIEGIRETQYF.

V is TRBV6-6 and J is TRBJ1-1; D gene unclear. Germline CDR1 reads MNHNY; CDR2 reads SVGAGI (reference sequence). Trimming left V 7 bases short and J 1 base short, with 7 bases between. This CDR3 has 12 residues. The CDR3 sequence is CASIRTNTEAFF. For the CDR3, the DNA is TGTGCCAGCATTAGAACGAACACTGAAGCTTTCTTT.

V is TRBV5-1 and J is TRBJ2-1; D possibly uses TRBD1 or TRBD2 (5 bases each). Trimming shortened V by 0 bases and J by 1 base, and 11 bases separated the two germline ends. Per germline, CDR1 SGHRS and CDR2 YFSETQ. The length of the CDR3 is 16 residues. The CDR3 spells CASSLGDGASYNEQFF. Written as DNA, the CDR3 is TGCGCCAGCAGCTTGGGGGACGGGGCTTCCTACAATGAGCAGTTCTTC. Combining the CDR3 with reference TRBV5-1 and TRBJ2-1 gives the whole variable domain KAGVTQTPRYLIKTRGQQVTLSCSPISGHRSVSWYQQTPGQGLQFLFEYFSETQRNKGNFPGRFSGRQFSNSRSEMNVSTLELGDSALYLCASSLGDGASYNEQFFGPGTRLTVL.

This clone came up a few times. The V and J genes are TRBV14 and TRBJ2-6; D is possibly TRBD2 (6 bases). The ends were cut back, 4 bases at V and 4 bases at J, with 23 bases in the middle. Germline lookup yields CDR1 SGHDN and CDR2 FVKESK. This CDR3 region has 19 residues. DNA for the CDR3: TGTGCCAGCAGCCCCGGGGGTAGGGGCGCCCCAGGGGGGGCCAACGTCCTGACTTTC. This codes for CASSPGGRGAPGGANVLTF. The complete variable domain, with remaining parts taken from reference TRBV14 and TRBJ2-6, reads EAGVTQFPSHSVIEKGQTVTLRCDPISGHDNLYWYRRVMGKEIKFLLHFVKESKQDESGMPNNRFLAERTGGTYSTLKVQPAELEDSGVYFCASSPGGRGAPGGANVLTFGAGSRLTVL.

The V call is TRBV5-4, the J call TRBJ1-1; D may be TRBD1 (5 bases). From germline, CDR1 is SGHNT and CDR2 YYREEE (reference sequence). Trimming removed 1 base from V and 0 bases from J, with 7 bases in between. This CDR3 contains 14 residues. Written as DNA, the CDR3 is TGTGCCAGCAGCTTGCGACAGATGAACACTGAAGCTTTCTTT. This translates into CASSLRQMNTEAFF. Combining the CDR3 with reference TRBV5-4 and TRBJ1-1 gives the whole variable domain ETGVTQSPTHLIKTRGQQVTLRCSSQSGHNTVSWYQQALGQGPQFIFQYYREEENGRGNFPPRFSGLQFPNYSSELNVNALELDDSALYLCASSLRQMNTEAFFGQGTRLTVV.

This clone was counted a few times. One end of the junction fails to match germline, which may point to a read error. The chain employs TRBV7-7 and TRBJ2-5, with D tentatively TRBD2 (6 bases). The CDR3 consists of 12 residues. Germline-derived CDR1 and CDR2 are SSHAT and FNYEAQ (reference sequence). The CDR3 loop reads CASKGEAKTQYF. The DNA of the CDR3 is TGTGCTAGCAAAGGGGAGGCTAAGACCCAGTACTTC.

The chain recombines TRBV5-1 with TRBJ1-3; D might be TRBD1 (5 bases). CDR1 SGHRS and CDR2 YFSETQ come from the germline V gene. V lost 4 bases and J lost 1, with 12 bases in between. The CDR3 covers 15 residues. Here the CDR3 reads CASSPLGGSGNTIYF. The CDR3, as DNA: TGCGCCAGCAGCCCGTTGGGGGGATCTGGAAACACCATATATTTT.

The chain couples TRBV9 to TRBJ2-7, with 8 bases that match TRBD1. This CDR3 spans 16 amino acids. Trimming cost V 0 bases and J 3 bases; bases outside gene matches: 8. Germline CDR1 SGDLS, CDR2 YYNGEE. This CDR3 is CASSVAGGQGFYEQYF. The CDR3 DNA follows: TGTGCCAGCAGCGTAGCGGGCGGACAGGGCTTCTACGAGCAGTACTTC.

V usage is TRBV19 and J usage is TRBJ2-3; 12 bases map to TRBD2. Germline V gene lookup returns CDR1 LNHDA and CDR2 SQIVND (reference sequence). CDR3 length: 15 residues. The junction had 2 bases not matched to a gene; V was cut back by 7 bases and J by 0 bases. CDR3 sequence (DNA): TGTGCCAGTACCGGGACTAGCGGGAGCACAGATACGCAGTATTTT. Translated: CASTGTSGSTDTQYF.

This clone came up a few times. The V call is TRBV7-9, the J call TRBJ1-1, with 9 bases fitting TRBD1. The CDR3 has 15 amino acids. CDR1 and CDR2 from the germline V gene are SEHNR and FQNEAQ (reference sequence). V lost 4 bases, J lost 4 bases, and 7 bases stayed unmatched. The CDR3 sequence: CASSWDRVGSTEAFF. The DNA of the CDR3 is TGTGCCAGCAGCTGGGACAGGGTCGGGAGCACTGAAGCTTTCTTT.

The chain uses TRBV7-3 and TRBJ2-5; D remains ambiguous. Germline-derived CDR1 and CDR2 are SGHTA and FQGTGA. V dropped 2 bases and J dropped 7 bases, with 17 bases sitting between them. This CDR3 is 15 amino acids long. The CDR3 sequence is CASSLVHGVGVTQYF. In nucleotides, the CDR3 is TGTGCCAGCAGCTTAGTACATGGAGTTGGGGTGACCCAGTACTTC.

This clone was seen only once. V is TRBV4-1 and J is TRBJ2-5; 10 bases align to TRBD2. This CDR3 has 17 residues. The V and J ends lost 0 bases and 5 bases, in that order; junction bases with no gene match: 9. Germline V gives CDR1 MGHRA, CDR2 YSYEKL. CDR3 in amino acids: CASSQEQQRGGRETQYF. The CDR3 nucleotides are TGCGCCAGCAGCCAAGAACAACAGCGGGGGGGGAGGGAGACCCAGTACTTC.

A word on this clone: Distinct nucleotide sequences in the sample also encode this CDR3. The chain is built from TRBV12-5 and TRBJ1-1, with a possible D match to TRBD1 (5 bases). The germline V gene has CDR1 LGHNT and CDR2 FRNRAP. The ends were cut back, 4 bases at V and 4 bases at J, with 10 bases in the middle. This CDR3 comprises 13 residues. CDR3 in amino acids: CASGSQGTTEAFF. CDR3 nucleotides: TGTGCTAGTGGTTCCCAGGGTACCACTGAAGCTTTCTTT.

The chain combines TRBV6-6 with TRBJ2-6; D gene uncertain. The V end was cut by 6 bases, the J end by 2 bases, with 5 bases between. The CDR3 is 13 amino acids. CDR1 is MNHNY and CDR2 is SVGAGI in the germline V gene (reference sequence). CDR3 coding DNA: TGTGCCAGCAGGGGCACTGGGGCCAACGTCCTGACTTTC. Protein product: CASRGTGANVLTF.

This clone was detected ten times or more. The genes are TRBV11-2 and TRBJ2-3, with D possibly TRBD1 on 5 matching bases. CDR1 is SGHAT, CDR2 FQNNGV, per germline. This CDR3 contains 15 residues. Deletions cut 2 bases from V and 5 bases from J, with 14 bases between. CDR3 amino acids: CASSLSHRPEDTQYF. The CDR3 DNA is TGTGCCAGCAGCTTATCTCACAGGCCCGAAGATACGCAGTATTTT. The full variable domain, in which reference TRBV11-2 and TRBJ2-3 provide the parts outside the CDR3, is EAGVAQSPRYKIIEKRQSVAFWCNPISGHATLYWYQQILGQGPKLLIQFQNNGVVDDSQLPKDRFSAERLKGVDSTLKIQPAKLEDSAVYLCASSLSHRPEDTQYFGPGTRLTVL.

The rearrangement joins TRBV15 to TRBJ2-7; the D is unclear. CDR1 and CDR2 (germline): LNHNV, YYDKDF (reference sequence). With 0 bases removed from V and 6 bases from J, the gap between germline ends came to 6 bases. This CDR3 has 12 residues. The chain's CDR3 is CATSRDNAEQYF. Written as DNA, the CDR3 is TGTGCCACCAGCAGAGATAATGCCGAGCAGTACTTC.

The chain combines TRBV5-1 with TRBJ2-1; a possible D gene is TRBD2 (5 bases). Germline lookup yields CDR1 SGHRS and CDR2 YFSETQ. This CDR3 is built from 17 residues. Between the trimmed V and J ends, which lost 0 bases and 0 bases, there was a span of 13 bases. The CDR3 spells CASSLDGIGGSYNEQFF. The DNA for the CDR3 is TGCGCCAGCAGCTTGGACGGGATCGGTGGCTCCTACAATGAGCAGTTCTTC.

Written as DNA, the CDR3 is TGTGCCAGCAGCTTAAGTGGCTCCTACGAGCAGTACTTC. This gives the protein CASSLSGSYEQYF. This rearrangement joins TRBV7-2 to TRBJ2-7; the D is unclear. CDR3 length: 13 residues. CDR1 is SGHTA, CDR2 FQGNSA, per germline. The V gene lost 2 bases and the J gene lost 0 bases, with 5 bases spanning the gap.

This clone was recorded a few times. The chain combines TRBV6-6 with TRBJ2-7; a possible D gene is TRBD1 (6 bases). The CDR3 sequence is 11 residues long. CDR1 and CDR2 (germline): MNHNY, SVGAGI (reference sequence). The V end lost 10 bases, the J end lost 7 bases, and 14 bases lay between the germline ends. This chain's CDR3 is CAIQNRGEQYF. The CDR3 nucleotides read TGTGCCATCCAAAATAGGGGGGAGCAGTACTTC.